One and the same sample provided the 5 T cell receptor beta chains below, sequenced in a study of T-cell reconstitution after alpha-beta-depleted transplantation in children. During its preparation, the TCRbeta library received unique molecular identifiers. TCRdb fed the PCR reads into MiXCR, producing one record per CDR3 protein. Found here are hundreds of thousands of distinct CDR3 sequences, 13% of them singletons; the top ten hold around 2.2%. Specimen: PBMCs, mostly from graft donor cells, collected 360 days after TCRalphabeta/CD19-depleted stem cell transplant. All receptors come from a male patient between 5 and 17 years old who had a stem cell transplant for acute myeloid leukemia, so the T cells may come from the graft donor.

This clonotype was counted a few times. The chain recombines TRBV7-9 with TRBJ2-1; no definite D call. Germline loops: CDR1 SEHNR, CDR2 FQNEAQ (reference sequence). The CDR3 consists of 15 residues. Trimming removed 1 base at V and 9 bases at J, with 16 bases between. Here the CDR3 DNA reads TGTGCCAGCAGCTTAGATTTGGTGGGATCCGGTGAGCAGTTCTTC. It encodes CASSLDLVGSGEQFF.

The table lists this clonotype with many counts. This chain connects TRBV28 to TRBJ2-7; D is ambiguous. This CDR3 is 14 amino acids long. V was shortened by 0 bases and J by 3 bases, with 9 bases between the two germline ends. CDR1 and CDR2 from the germline V gene are MDHEN and SYDVKM. CDR3 sequence reads: CASSLWRTFYEQYF. The CDR3 coding sequence is TGTGCCAGCAGTTTATGGCGTACCTTCTACGAGCAGTACTTC.

This clonotype was counted a single time. The chain employs TRBV7-2 and TRBJ2-7; D not certain. The CDR3 spans 15 residues. Looked up from germline, CDR1 is SGHTA and CDR2 is FQGNSA. V was cut by 5 bases and J by 2 bases, with 16 bases left in between. CDR3 protein: CASSPIQTLAYEQYF. As DNA, the CDR3 is TGTGCCAGCAGCCCTATTCAGACTCTTGCCTACGAGCAGTACTTC.

CDR3 region: CASSALTGVASYNEQFF. The CDR3 bases are TGTGCCAGCAGCGCTCTAACAGGGGTCGCTTCCTACAATGAGCAGTTCTTC. V is TRBV7-3 and J is TRBJ2-1, with 7 bases lining up with TRBD1. In germline, CDR1 is SGHTA, CDR2 FQGTGA. The CDR3 loop spans 17 amino acids. Trimming took 5 bases from V and 1 from J; bases not matched to a gene: 11.

This clonotype was recorded a few times. Written as DNA, the CDR3 is TGTGCCAGCAGCTTTCAGGAGTCGTTCTACAATGAGCAGTTCTTC. This codes for CASSFQESFYNEQFF. The chain couples TRBV5-6 to TRBJ2-1, with D unresolved. V was clipped by 2 bases and J by 3 bases, with 12 bases between them. There are 15 residues in the CDR3. Germline CDR1 SGHDT, CDR2 YYEEEE.